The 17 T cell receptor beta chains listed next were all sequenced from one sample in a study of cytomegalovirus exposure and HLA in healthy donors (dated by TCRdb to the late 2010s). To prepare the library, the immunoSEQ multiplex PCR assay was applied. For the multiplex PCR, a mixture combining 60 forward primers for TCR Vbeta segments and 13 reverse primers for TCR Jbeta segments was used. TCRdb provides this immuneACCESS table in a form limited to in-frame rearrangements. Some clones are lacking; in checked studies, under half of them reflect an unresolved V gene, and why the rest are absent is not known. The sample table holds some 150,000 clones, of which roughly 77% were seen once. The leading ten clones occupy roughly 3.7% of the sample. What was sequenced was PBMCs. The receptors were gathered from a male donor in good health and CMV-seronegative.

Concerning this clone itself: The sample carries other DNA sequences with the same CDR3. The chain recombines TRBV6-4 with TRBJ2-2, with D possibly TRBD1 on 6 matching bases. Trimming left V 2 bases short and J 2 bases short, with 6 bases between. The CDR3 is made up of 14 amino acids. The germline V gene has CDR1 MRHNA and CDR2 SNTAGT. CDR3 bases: TGTGCCAGCAGTGACGGGACAAACACCGGGGAGCTGTTTTTT. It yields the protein CASSDGTNTGELFF.

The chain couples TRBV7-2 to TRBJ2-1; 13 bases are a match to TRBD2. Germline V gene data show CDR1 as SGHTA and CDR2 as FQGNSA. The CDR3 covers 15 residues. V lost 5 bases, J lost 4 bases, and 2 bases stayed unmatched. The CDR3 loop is CASSGLAGEYNEQFF. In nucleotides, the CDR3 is TGTGCCAGCAGCGGACTAGCGGGGGAATACAATGAGCAGTTCTTC.

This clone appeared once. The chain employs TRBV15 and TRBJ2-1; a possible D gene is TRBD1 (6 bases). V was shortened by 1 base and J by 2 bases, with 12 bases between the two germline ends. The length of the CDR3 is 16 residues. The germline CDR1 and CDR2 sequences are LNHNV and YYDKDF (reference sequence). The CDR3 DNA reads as TGTGCCACCAGCAGAGGTGAACAGGGACCCTACAATGAGCAGTTCTTC. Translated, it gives CATSRGEQGPYNEQFF.

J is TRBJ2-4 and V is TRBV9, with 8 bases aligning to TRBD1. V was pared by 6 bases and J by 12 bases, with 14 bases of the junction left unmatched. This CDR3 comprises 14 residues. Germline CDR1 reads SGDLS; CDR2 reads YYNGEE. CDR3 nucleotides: TGTGCCAGCACCAAGACAGGGGCCCTGGGCAGTCAGTACTTC. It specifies CASTKTGALGSQYF.

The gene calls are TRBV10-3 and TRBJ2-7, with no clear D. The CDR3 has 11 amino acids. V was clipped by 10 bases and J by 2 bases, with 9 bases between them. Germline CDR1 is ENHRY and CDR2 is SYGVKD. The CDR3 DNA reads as TGTGCCACCTCCCTTACCTACGAGCAGTACTTC. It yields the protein CATSLTYEQYF.

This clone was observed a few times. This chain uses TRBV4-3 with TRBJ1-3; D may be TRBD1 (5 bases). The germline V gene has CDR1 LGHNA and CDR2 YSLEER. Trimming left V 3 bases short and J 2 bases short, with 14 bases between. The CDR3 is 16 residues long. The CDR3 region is CASSQWSQVTGNTIYF. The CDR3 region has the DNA TGCGCCAGCAGCCAGTGGTCACAGGTCACTGGAAACACCATATATTTT.

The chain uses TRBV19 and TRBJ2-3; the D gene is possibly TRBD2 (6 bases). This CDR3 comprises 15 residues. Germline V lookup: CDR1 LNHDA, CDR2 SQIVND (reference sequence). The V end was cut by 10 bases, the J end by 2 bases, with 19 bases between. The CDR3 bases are TGTGCCACCCGGGGGTCGGCTACATTCACAGATACGCAGTATTTT. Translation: CATRGSATFTDTQYF. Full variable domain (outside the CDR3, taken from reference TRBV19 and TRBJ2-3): DGGITQSPKYLFRKEGQNVTLSCEQNLNHDAMYWYRQDPGQGLRLIYYSQIVNDFQKGDIAEGYSVSREKKESFPLTVTSAQKNPTAFYLCATRGSATFTDTQYFGPGTRLTVL.

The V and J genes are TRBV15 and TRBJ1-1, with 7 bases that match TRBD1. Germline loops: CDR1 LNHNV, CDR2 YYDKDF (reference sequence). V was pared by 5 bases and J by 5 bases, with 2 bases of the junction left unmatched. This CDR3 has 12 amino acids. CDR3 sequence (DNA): TGTGCCACCAGCCTGACAGGGACTGAAGCTTTCTTT. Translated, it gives CATSLTGTEAFF. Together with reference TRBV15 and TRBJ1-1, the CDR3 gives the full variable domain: DAMVIQNPRYQVTQFGKPVTLSCSQTLNHNVMYWYQQKSSQAPKLLFHYYDKDFNNEADTPDNFQSRRPNTSFCFLDIRSPGLGDTAMYLCATSLTGTEAFFGQGTRLTVV.

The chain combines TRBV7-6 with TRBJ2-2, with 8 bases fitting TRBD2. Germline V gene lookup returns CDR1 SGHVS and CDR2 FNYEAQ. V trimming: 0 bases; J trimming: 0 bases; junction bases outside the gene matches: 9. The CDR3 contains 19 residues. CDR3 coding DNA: TGTGCCAGCAGCTTAGCAGAACTAGCGGCATCCCCGAACACCGGGGAGCTGTTTTTT. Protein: CASSLAELAASPNTGELFF.

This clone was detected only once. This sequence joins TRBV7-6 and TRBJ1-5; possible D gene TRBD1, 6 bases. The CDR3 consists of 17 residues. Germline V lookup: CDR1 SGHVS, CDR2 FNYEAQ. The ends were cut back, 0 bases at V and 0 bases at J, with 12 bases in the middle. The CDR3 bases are TGTGCCAGCAGCTTAGCGGACAGTCTTTATAGCAATCAGCCCCAGCATTTT. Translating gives CASSLADSLYSNQPQHF. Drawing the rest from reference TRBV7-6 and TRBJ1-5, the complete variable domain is GAGVSQSPRYKVTKRGQDVALRCDPISGHVSLYWYRQALGQGPEFLTYFNYEAQQDKSGLPNDRFSAERPEGSISTLTIQRTEQRDSAMYRCASSLADSLYSNQPQHFGDGTRLSIL.

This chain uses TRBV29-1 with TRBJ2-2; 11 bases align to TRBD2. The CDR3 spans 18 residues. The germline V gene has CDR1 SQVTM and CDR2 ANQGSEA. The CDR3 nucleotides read TGCGGTCTCAGGGGGCTAGCGGGAGGCCCGGGTGACAACGGGGAGCTGTTTTTT. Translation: CGLRGLAGGPGDNGELFF.

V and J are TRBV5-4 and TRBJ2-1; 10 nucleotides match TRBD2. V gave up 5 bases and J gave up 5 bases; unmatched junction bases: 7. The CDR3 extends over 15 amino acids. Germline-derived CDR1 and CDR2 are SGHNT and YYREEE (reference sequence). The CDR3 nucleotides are TGTGCCAGCAGTGGAGCGGGGGGGCCAGACAATGAGCAGTTCTTC. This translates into CASSGAGGPDNEQFF.

The CDR3 DNA reads TGTGCCAGCAGCAAACCCGGGACTCCACCCGGGGAGCTGTTTTTT. As protein: CASSKPGTPPGELFF. The chain has TRBV6-1 and TRBJ2-2; TRBD2 is a possible D gene (6 bases). Germline lookup yields CDR1 MNHNS and CDR2 SASEGT. This CDR3 is 15 amino acids long. The ends were cut back, 6 bases at V and 6 bases at J, with 17 bases in the middle.

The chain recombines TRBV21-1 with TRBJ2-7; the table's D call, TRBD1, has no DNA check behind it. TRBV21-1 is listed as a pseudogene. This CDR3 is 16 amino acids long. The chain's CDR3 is CASSTTRQGQAYEQYF. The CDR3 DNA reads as TGTGCCAGCAGCACTACGCGCCAGGGGCAGGCCTACGAGCAGTACTTC.

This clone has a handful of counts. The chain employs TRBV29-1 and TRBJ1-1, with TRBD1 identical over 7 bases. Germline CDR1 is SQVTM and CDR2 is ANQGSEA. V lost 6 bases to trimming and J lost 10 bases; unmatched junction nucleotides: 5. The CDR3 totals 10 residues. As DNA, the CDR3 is TGCAGCGTATACAGGGGTAGAGCTTTCTTT. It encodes CSVYRGRAFF.

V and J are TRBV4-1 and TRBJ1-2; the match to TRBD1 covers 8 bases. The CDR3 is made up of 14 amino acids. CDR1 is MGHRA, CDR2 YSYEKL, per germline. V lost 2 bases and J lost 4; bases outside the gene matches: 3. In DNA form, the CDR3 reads TGCGCCAGCAGCCAACCGGACAGGGCCTATGGCTACACCTTC. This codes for CASSQPDRAYGYTF.

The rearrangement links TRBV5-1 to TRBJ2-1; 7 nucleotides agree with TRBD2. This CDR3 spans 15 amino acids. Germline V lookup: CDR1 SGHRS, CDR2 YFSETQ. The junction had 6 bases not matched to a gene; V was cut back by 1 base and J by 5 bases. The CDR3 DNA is TGCGCCAGCAGCTTGACTAGCGCATTGAACAATGAGCAGTTCTTC. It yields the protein CASSLTSALNNEQFF.